This T cell receptor (beta chain) was sequenced in a study of control samples from healthy donors and cancer patients. TCRdb keeps only in-frame clones here, not all; method: immunoSEQ multiplex PCR. The data show some 140,000 clones, with around 96% seen just once and approximately 6% held by the top ten. Per germline, CDR1 GTSNPN and CDR2 SVGIG (reference sequence). Trimming took off 1 base at V and 3 bases at J, with 1 base between the two ends. This CDR3 is 10 amino acids long. The source material was blood. The sequence derives from a man aged 40-49 years in good health. The rearrangement uses TRBV30 and TRBJ2-7; no firm D call. CDR3 amino acids: CAWSDYEQYF. The DNA for the CDR3 is TGTGCCTGGAGTGACTACGAGCAGTACTTC.